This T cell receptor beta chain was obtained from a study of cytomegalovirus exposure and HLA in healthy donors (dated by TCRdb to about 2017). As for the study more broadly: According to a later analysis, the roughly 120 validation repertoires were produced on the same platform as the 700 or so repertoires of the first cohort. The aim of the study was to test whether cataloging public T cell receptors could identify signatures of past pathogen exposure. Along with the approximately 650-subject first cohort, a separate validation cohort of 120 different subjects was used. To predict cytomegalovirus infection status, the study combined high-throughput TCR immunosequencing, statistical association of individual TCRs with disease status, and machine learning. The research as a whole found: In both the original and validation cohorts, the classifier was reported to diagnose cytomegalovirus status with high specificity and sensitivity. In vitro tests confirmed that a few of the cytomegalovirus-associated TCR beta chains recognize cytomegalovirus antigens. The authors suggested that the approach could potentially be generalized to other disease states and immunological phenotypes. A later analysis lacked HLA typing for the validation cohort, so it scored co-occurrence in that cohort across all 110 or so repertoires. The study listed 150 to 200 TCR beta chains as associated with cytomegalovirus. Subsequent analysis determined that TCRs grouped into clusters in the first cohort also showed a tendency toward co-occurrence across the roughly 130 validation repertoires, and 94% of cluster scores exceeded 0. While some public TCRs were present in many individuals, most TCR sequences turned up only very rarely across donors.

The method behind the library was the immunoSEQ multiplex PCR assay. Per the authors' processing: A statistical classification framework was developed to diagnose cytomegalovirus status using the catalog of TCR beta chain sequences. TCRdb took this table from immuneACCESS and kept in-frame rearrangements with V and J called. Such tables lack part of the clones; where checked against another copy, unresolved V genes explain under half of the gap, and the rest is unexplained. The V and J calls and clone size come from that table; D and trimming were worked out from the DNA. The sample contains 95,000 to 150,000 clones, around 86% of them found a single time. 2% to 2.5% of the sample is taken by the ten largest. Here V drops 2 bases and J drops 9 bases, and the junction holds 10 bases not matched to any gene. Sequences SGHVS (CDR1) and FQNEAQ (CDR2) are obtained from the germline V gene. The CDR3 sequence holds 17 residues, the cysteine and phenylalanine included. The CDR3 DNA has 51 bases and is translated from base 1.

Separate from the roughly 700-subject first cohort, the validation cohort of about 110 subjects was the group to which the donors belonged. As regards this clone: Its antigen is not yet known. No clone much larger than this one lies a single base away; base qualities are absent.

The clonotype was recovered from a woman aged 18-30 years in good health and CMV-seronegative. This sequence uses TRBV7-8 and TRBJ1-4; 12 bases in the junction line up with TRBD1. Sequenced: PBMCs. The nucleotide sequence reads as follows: TGTGCCAGCAGCTTAACCGGGACAGGGGGCGATATTAAAAAACTGTTTTTT. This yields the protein CASSLTGTGGDIKKLFF.